This T cell receptor (beta chain) was retrieved from a study of blood T cell repertoires in COVID-19. Study-wide context: Whether acute or convalescent, the COVID-19 samples came from the United States, Italy and Spain.

CDR3 length: 17 amino acids. The germline V gene encodes CDR1 LGHNA and CDR2 YSLEER. Trimming pared 1 base from V and 2 bases from J, leaving 17 bases between. Profiled with immunoSEQ multiplex PCR; TCRdb holds only in-frame clones, not every one. Of under 450,000 clones in the sample, around nine tenths were seen once. What was sequenced was peripheral blood. The TCR originated in a woman aged 40 to 55 with COVID-19, enrolled during active disease. V gene TRBV4-3 combines with J gene TRBJ1-1; weak D call: TRBD1 (6 bases). In DNA, the CDR3 is TGCGCCAGCAGCCAAGCCCCATCAGGGGTAGGAAACACTGAAGCTTTCTTT. Translating gives CASSQAPSGVGNTEAFF.